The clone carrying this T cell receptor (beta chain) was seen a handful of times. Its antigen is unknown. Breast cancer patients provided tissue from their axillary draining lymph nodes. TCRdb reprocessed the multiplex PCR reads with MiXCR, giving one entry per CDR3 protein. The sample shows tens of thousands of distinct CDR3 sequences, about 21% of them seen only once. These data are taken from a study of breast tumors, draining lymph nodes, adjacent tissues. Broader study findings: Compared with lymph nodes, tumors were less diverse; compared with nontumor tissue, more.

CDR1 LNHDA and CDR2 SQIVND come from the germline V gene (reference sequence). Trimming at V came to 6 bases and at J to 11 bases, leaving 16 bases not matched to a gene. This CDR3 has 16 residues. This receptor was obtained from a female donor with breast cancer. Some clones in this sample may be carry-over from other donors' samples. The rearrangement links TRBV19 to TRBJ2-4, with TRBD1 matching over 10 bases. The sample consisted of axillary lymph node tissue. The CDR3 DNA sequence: TGTGCCAGTAGCCGGACGAAAGGACAGGGGGTCAAAGTTCAGTACTTC. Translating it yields CASSRTKGQGVKVQYF.